Below, 25 T cell receptor beta chains from the same sample are listed, as sequenced in a study of cytomegalovirus exposure and HLA in healthy donors. 13 Jbeta primers and 60 Vbeta primers were used for the PCR. TCRdb's table, derived via immunoSEQ multiplex PCR, lists solely in-frame clones and lacks some. In the table there are approximately 150,000 clones, approximately 80% of which are singletons. The sample comprised PBMCs. All receptors derive from a woman aged 18-35 years in good health and CMV-seronegative.

The genes are TRBV7-6 and TRBJ2-5; D ambiguous. Trimming took off 2 bases at V and 4 bases at J, with 11 bases between the two ends. Germline CDR1 and CDR2: SGHVS and FNYEAQ. The CDR3 sequence is 14 residues long. The CDR3 nucleotides read TGTGCCAGCAGCTTAAGGAGTCCCCCAGAGACCCAGTACTTC. Protein product: CASSLRSPPETQYF.

The chain couples TRBV4-1 to TRBJ2-2; D perhaps matches TRBD2 (5 bases). V was clipped by 2 bases and J by 2 bases, with 9 bases between them. The CDR3 sequence is 15 residues long. CDR1 is MGHRA and CDR2 is YSYEKL in the germline V gene. The CDR3 protein is CASSQLATNTGELFF. The CDR3, as DNA: TGCGCCAGCAGCCAATTAGCGACCAACACCGGGGAGCTGTTTTTT.

The chain recombines TRBV4-1 with TRBJ2-7; 7 bases are a match to TRBD1. Losses at the gene ends were 0 bases for V and 3 bases for J; bases not matched to a gene: 8. The CDR3 extends over 16 amino acids. Germline V CDR1 and CDR2: MGHRA, YSYEKL. CDR3 residues: CASSQDGRDSFYEQYF. In nucleotides, the CDR3 is TGCGCCAGCAGCCAAGATGGCCGGGACAGCTTCTACGAGCAGTACTTC.

The chain combines TRBV6-1 with TRBJ1-1; 8 nucleotides agree with TRBD1. The CDR3 totals 13 residues. Germline V gene sequence: CDR1 MNHNS, CDR2 SASEGT. V lost 6 bases and J lost 7; bases outside the gene matches: 7. CDR3 sequence reads: CASRLTGDREAFF. The CDR3, as DNA: TGTGCCAGCAGACTGACAGGGGACCGTGAAGCTTTCTTT.

In DNA, the CDR3 is TGTGCCAGCAGCCAACCGCAGGGCGAGGATACGCAGTATTTT. Protein product: CASSQPQGEDTQYF. The chain is built from TRBV4-2 and TRBJ2-3, with a weak D call TRBD1 (5 bases). V was trimmed by 2 bases and J by 6 bases, leaving 12 bases between them. CDR3 length equals 14 residues. Germline CDR1 and CDR2: LGHNA and YNFKEQ.

This rearrangement joins TRBV6-5 to TRBJ1-5; D might be TRBD1 (5 bases). V was trimmed by 6 bases and J by 0 bases, leaving 12 bases between them. Germline assignment: CDR1 MNHEY and CDR2 SVGAGI. This CDR3 comprises 15 residues. DNA of the CDR3: TGTGCCAGCAGGAGGGACTTTAATAGCAATCAGCCCCAGCATTTT. It is translated as CASRRDFNSNQPQHF.

The chain has TRBV5-4 and TRBJ2-2; D gene unclear. The germline gives CDR1 SGHNT, CDR2 YYREEE (reference sequence). The CDR3 spans 12 residues. V lost 3 bases to trimming and J lost 7 bases, with 7 bases between them. The CDR3 here is CASSSLGGELFF. CDR3 sequence (DNA): TGTGCCAGCAGCTCCCTCGGCGGGGAGCTGTTTTTT.

The rearrangement uses TRBV30 and TRBJ1-1; D is possibly TRBD1 (5 bases). CDR3 length: 13 amino acids. Germline CDR1 is GTSNPN and CDR2 is SVGIG (reference sequence). Deletions cut 0 bases from V and 5 bases from J, with 10 bases between. The CDR3 protein is CAWSVGTRTEAFF. In DNA, the CDR3 is TGTGCCTGGAGTGTCGGGACTCGGACTGAAGCTTTCTTT.

This chain links TRBV19 with TRBJ1-1; D may be TRBD1 (5 bases). The CDR3 runs 11 residues. Trimming left V 8 bases short and J 5 bases short, with 9 bases between. Germline assignment: CDR1 LNHDA and CDR2 SQIVND (reference sequence). The CDR3 DNA is TGTGCCAGTCATCGGGGGACTGAAGCTTTCTTT. This translates into CASHRGTEAFF.

The gene calls are TRBV7-9 and TRBJ1-5; D possibly corresponds to TRBD1 (6 bases). The germline CDR1 and CDR2 sequences are SEHNR and FQNEAQ (reference sequence). This CDR3 is 14 amino acids long. V was shortened by 5 bases and J by 2 bases, with 10 bases between the two germline ends. The CDR3 DNA follows: TGTGCCAGCAGCGAACAGGGTGGCAATCAGCCCCAGCATTTT. Its protein is CASSEQGGNQPQHF.

CDR3 region: CASSFTPGPQIETQYF. The CDR3 region has the DNA TGTGCCAGCAGCTTTACCCCAGGGCCCCAGATAGAGACCCAGTACTTC. This rearrangement joins TRBV7-9 to TRBJ2-5; tentative D call: TRBD1 (5 bases). Germline-derived CDR1 and CDR2 are SEHNR and FQNEAQ (reference sequence). V was shortened by 3 bases and J by 4 bases, with 18 bases between the two germline ends. The CDR3 spans 16 residues.

The chain links TRBV21-1 to TRBJ1-5; TRBD1, the D gene given by the table, was not confirmed from the DNA. TRBV21-1 is a pseudogene locus. The CDR3 sequence is 15 residues long. The CDR3 here is CASSKVVGGNQPQHF. The CDR3 nucleotides read TGTGCCAGCAGCAAAGTGGTAGGGGGCAATCAGCCCCAGCATTTT.

This clone has just one count. V is TRBV14 and J is TRBJ2-3; possible D gene TRBD2, 6 bases. CDR1 is SGHDN, CDR2 FVKESK, per germline. The CDR3 loop spans 13 amino acids. V lost 5 bases to trimming and J lost 8 bases, with 14 bases between them. The CDR3 coding sequence is TGTGCCAGCAGCGTAGTAGGGACTTTTACGCAGTATTTT. Its translation: CASSVVGTFTQYF.

This clone was recorded once. The chain joins TRBV2 to TRBJ2-7; the match to TRBD1 covers 9 bases. CDR1 and CDR2 from the germline V gene are SNHLY and FYNNEI. CDR3 length: 14 residues. V dropped 6 bases and J dropped 2; count of bases not matched to a gene: 5. This CDR3 is CASSRDRVAYEQYF. The CDR3 nucleotides are TGTGCCAGCAGCCGGGACAGGGTGGCCTACGAGCAGTACTTC.

The chain carries TRBV7-2 and TRBJ2-1; TRBD2 agrees at 7 bases. The trim removed 3 bases at V and 12 bases at J, leaving 11 bases unmatched. This CDR3 region has 14 residues. Germline V gene sequence: CDR1 SGHTA, CDR2 FQGNSA. CDR3 DNA sequence: TGTGCCAGCAGCTTGGGAGGGTCCGGGAGCTCGCAGTTCTTC. Its protein product is CASSLGGSGSSQFF. The full variable domain, rest sourced from reference TRBV7-2 and TRBJ2-1, is GAGVSQSPSNKVTEKGKDVELRCDPISGHTALYWYRQSLGQGLEFLIYFQGNSAPDKSGLPSDRFSAERTGGSVSTLTIQRTQQEDSAVYLCASSLGGSGSSQFFGPGTRLTVL.

The chain links TRBV6-5 to TRBJ1-2, with D possibly matching TRBD1 (6 bases). CDR1 and CDR2 (germline): MNHEY, SVGAGI. The V and J ends lost 2 bases and 1 base respectively, with 8 bases between them. This CDR3 is 14 amino acids long. Here the CDR3 DNA reads TGTGCCAGCAGTTACGGGGGCAGTAACTATGGCTACACCTTC. Protein: CASSYGGSNYGYTF.

V gene TRBV12-5 combines with J gene TRBJ1-5; the D gene is possibly TRBD1 (5 bases). The germline V gene encodes CDR1 LGHNT and CDR2 FRNRAP. V was clipped by 3 bases and J by 9 bases, with 12 bases between them. CDR3 size: 13 residues. The CDR3 DNA reads as TGTGCTAGTGGTTTTGAAATCAGGGCGCCCCAGCATTTT. Protein: CASGFEIRAPQHF.

The chain uses TRBV19 and TRBJ1-1; 8 positions match TRBD1. CDR1 is LNHDA, CDR2 SQIVND, per germline (reference sequence). The V and J ends lost 4 bases and 8 bases, in that order; junction bases with no gene match: 3. This CDR3 has 12 amino acids. The CDR3: CASSRRTGEAFF. The CDR3 region has the DNA TGTGCCAGTAGTAGACGGACAGGGGAAGCTTTCTTT.

The rearrangement joins TRBV6-1 to TRBJ2-5, with D possibly matching TRBD2 (6 bases). From germline, CDR1 is MNHNS and CDR2 SASEGT. There are 14 residues in the CDR3. V dropped 0 bases and J dropped 7 bases, with 12 bases sitting between them. The CDR3 spells CASSEAPRGGTQYF. The CDR3 DNA sequence: TGTGCCAGCAGTGAAGCGCCCCGGGGAGGGACCCAGTACTTC.

The J gene is TRBJ2-7, the V gene TRBV5-1; D is possibly TRBD2 (5 bases). Germline CDR1 SGHRS, CDR2 YFSETQ. V lost 0 bases and J lost 6, with 13 bases in between. This CDR3 spans 14 amino acids. The CDR3 DNA is TGCGCCAGCAGCTTGGAACTTCCTAGCTCCGAGCAGTACTTC. Protein: CASSLELPSSEQYF.

CDR3 bases: TGCAGCTCTGACGGAGCGGGAGGAACCAGTGAGCAGTTCTTC. This sequence encodes CSSDGAGGTSEQFF. The chain joins TRBV29-1 to TRBJ2-1; TRBD2 matches 9 bases. J lost 9 bases, V lost 8 bases, and 14 bases had no gene match. This CDR3 is 14 amino acids long. Germline assignment: CDR1 SQVTM and CDR2 ANQGSEA.

The chain uses TRBV5-4 and TRBJ2-5, with TRBD2 identical over 7 bases. CDR1 and CDR2 (germline): SGHNT, YYREEE (reference sequence). The CDR3 consists of 13 residues. J gave up 5 bases and V 4 bases, and 5 bases lay outside the gene matches. The CDR3 DNA reads as TGTGCCAGCAGCCCGACTAGCCAGGAGACCCAGTACTTC. This gives the protein CASSPTSQETQYF.

The V and J genes are TRBV7-9 and TRBJ1-3; D gene unclear. Trimming removed 5 bases at V and 2 bases at J, with 4 bases between. The CDR3 contains 12 residues. Looked up from germline, CDR1 is SEHNR and CDR2 is FQNEAQ (reference sequence). DNA for the CDR3: TGTGCCAGCAGCCCAACTGGAAACACCATATATTTT. It specifies CASSPTGNTIYF.

This chain connects TRBV18 to TRBJ2-5; D might be TRBD1 (6 bases). V lost 3 bases and J lost 3, with 11 bases in between. CDR3 length: 14 residues. CDR1 and CDR2 from the germline V gene are KGHSH and LQKENI. DNA of the CDR3: TGTGCCAGCTCACCGATGGACAGAGAAGAGACCCAGTACTTC. The encoded protein is CASSPMDREETQYF.

This clone was seen only a few times. The gene calls are TRBV25-1 and TRBJ2-7, with 7 bases aligning to TRBD2. The CDR3 contains 14 residues. Germline CDR1 is MGHDK and CDR2 is SYGVNS. Trimming took 5 bases from V and 9 from J; bases not matched to a gene: 13. The CDR3 here is CASSRRLAESGQYF. DNA for the CDR3: TGTGCCAGCAGTCGCCGCCTAGCGGAGTCGGGGCAGTACTTC.